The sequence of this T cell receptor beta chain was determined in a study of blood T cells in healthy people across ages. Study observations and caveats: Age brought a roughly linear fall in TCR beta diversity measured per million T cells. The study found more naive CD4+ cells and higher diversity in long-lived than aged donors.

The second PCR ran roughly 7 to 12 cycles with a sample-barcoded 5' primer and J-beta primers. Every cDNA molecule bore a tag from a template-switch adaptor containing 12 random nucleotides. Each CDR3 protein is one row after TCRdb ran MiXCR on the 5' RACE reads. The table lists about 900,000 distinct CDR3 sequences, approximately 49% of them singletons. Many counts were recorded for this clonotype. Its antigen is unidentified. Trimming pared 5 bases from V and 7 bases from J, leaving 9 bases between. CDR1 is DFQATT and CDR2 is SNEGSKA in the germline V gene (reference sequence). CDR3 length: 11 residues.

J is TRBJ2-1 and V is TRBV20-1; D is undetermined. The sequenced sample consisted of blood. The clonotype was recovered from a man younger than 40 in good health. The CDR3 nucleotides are TGCAGTGCTCCCCTTTTTAATGAGCAGTTCTTC. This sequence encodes CSAPLFNEQFF.